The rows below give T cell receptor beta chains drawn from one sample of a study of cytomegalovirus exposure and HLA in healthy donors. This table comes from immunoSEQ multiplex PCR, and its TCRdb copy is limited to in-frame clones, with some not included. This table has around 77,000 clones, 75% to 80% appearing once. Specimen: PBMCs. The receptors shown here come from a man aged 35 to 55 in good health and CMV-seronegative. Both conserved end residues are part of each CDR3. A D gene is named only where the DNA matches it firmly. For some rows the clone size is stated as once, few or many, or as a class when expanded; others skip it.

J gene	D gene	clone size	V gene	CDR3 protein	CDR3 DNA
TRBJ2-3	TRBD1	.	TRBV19	CASSLLRGRGDTDTQYF	TGTGCCAGTAGTCTTCTCAGGGGGAGAGGGGACACAGATACGCAGTATTTT
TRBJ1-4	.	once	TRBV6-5	CASAGLGVKLFF	TGTGCCAGCGCGGGGCTGGGTGTAAAACTGTTTTTT
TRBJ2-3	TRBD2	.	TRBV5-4	CASSLRGGPLGDTQYF	TGTGCCAGCAGCCTGCGGGGGGGCCCTCTAGGAGATACGCAGTATTTT
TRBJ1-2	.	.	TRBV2	CASGTLTFSGYTF	TGTGCCAGCGGTACGCTAACTTTCTCTGGCTACACCTTC
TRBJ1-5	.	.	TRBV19	CASSIGMTANQPQHF	TGTGCCAGTAGTATAGGTATGACAGCCAATCAGCCCCAGCATTTT
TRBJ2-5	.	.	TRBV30	CAWSRGGETQYF	TGTGCCTGGAGTCGTGGGGGGGAGACCCAGTACTTC
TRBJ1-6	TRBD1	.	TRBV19	CASSYDATGSSPLHF	TGTGCCAGTAGCTACGACGCGACAGGGTCCTCACCCCTCCACTTT
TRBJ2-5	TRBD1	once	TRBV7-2	CASSFNMGQQETQYF	TGTGCCAGCAGCTTTAACATGGGACAGCAAGAGACCCAGTACTTC
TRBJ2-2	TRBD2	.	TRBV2	CASSEIGGGGSGELFF	TGTGCCAGCAGTGAGATTGGCGGGGGGGGGTCCGGGGAGCTGTTTTTT
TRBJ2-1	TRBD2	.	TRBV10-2	CASTLAGGPHNEQFF	TGCGCCAGCACCCTAGCGGGGGGCCCCCACAATGAGCAGTTCTTC
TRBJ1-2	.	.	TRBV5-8	CARTGNYGYTF	TGTGCCAGAACGGGAAACTATGGCTACACCTTC
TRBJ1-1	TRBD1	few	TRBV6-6	CASSDRAGGNTEAFF	TGTGCCAGCAGCGACAGGGCGGGAGGGAACACTGAAGCTTTCTTT
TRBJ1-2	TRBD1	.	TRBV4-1	CASSQDWTGYINYGYTF	TGCGCCAGCAGCCAAGATTGGACAGGATACATTAACTATGGCTACACCTTC
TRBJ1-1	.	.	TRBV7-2	CASSSDSFNTEAFF	TGTGCCAGCAGCTCCGACAGTTTCAACACTGAAGCTTTCTTT
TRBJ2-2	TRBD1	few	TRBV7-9	CASSIRTGMTGELFF	TGTGCAAGCAGCATACGGACAGGGATGACCGGGGAGCTGTTTTTT